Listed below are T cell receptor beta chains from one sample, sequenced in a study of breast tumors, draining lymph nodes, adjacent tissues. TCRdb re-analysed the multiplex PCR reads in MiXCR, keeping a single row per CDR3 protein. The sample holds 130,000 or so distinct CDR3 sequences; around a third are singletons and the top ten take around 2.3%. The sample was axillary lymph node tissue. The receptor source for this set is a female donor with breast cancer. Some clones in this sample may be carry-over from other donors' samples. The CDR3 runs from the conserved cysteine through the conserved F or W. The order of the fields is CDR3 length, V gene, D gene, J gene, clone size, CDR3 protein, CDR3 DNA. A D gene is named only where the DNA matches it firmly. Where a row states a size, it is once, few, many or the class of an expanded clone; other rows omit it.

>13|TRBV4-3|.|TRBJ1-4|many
CASSLIGGEKLFF
TGCGCCAGCAGCCTAATAGGGGGAGAAAAACTGTTTTTT
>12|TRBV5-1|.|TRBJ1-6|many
CASSPDRGPLHF
TGCGCCAGCAGCCCCGACCGGGGACCCCTCCACTTT
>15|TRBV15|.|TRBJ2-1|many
CATSREQGPYNEQFF
TGTGCCACCAGCAGAGAACAGGGACCCTACAATGAGCAGTTCTTC
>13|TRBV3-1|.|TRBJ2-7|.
CASSQVTSYERYF
TGCGCCAGCAGCCAAGTAACATCCTACGAGCGGTACTTC
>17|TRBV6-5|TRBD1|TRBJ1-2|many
CASSFQLGQGESGGYTF
TGTGCCAGCAGTTTCCAACTGGGACAGGGAGAGTCAGGTGGCTACACCTTC
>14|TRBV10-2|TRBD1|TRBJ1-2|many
CASRISGTGSGYTF
TGCGCCAGCAGGATTTCCGGGACAGGATCTGGCTACACCTTC
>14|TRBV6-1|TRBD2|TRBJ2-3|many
CASSLGGGIDTQYF
TGTGCCAGCAGTTTAGGCGGGGGGATCGATACGCAGTATTTT
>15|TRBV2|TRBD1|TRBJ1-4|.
CASSKDGQGNEKLSF
TGTGCCAGCAGTAAAGATGGACAGGGAAATGAAAAACTGTCTTTT
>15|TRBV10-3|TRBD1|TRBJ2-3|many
CAIRGTGVSTDTQYF
TGTGCCATCAGGGGGACAGGGGTTAGCACAGATACGCAGTATTTT
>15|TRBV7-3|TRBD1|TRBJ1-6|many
CASSLDAGGNSPLHF
TGTGCCAGCAGCTTAGATGCAGGGGGTAATTCACCCCTCCACTTT
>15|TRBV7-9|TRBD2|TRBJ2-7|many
CASSPGAGSSYEQYF
TGTGCCAGCAGCCCGGGAGCGGGGAGCTCCTACGAGCAGTACTTC
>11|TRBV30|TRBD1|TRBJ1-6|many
CAWSRTGPLHF
TGTGCCTGGAGTAGGACAGGTCCCCTCCACTTT
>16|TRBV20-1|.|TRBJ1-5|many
CGAQEGYGGRNQPQHF
TGCGGTGCCCAAGAAGGGTATGGTGGCAGAAATCAGCCCCAGCATTTT
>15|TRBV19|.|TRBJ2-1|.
CASSVFPSGSGEQFF
TGTGCCAGTAGTGTCTTCCCCAGCGGTTCGGGTGAGCAGTTCTTC
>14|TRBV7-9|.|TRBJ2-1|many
CASSLERQYNEQFF
TGTGCCAGCAGCTTAGAGCGGCAGTACAATGAGCAGTTCTTC
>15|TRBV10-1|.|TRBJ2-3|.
CASSEKRTRTDTQYF
TGCGCCAGCAGTGAGAAACGGACCCGCACAGATACGCAGTATTTT
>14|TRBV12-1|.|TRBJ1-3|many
CASSFYREENTIYF
TGTGCCAGCAGCTTTTACAGGGAGGAAAACACCATATATTTT
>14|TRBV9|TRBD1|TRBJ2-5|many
CASSSGGTGETQYF
TGTGCCAGCAGCTCAGGGGGAACTGGGGAGACCCAGTACTTC
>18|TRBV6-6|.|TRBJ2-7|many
CASSYGRYRDALSYEQYF
TGTGCCAGCAGTTACGGTCGATACCGGGACGCCCTCTCCTACGAGCAGTACTTC
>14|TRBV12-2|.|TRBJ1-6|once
CAGRQDRANSPLHF
TGTGCAGGTCGCCAGGACAGGGCTAATTCACCCCTCCACTTT
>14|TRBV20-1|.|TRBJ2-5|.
CSARVTGGAETQYF
TGCAGTGCTAGAGTCACTGGGGGGGCAGAGACCCAGTACTTC